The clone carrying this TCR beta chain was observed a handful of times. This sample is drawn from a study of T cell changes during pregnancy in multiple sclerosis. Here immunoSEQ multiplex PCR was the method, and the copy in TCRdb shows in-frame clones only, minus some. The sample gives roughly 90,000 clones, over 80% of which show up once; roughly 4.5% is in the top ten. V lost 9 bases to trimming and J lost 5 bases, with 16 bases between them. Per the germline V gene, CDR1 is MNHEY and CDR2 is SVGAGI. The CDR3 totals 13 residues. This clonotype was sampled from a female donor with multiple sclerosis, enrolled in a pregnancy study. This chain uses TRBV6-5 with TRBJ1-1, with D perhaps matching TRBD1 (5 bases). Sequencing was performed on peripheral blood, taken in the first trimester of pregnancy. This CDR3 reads CASFLSGGTEAFF. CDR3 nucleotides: TGTGCCAGTTTCCTCTCCGGGGGTACTGAAGCTTTCTTT.